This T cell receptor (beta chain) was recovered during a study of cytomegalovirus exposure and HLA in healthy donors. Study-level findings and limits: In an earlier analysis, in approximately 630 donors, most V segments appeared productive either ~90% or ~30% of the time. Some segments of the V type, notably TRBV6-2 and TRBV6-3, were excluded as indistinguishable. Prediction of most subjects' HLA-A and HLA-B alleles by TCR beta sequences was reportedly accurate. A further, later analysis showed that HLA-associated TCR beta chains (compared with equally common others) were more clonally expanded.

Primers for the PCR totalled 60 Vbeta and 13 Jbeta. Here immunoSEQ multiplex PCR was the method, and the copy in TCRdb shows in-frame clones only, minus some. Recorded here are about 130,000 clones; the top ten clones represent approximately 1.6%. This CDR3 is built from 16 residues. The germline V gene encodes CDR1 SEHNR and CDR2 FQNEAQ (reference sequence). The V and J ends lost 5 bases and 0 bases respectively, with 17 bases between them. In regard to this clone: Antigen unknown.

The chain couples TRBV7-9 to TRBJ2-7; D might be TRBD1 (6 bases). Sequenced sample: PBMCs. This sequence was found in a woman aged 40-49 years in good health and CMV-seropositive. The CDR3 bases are TGTGCCAGCAGCCTCTTGGAGACAGGACCCTCCTACGAGCAGTACTTC. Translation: CASSLLETGPSYEQYF.